These 30 T cell receptor beta chains came from one sample sequenced in a study of cytomegalovirus exposure and HLA in healthy donors. In the PCR, 60 Vbeta and 13 Jbeta primers were used. Clones were sequenced by immunoSEQ multiplex PCR, and TCRdb holds only the in-frame ones, with some missing. The sample includes just over 50,000 clones. Sequencing was done on a sample of PBMCs. Receptors originate from a woman aged 60-75 years in good health and CMV-seropositive.

The chain combines TRBV18 with TRBJ2-5; D possibly corresponds to TRBD2 (6 bases). Germline CDR1 is KGHSH and CDR2 is LQKENI. V shed 6 bases and J shed 4 bases, with 18 bases lying between them. The CDR3 length is 15 residues. CDR3 sequence reads: CASSIVTGGAETQYF. The CDR3 DNA is TGTGCCAGCTCCATCGTGACTGGAGGGGCAGAGACCCAGTACTTC.

The chain carries TRBV25-1 and TRBJ1-2; the match to TRBD1 covers 8 bases. Germline V gives CDR1 MGHDK, CDR2 SYGVNS. Losses at the gene ends were 4 bases for V and 4 bases for J; bases not matched to a gene: 5. The CDR3 is made up of 14 amino acids. In DNA form, the CDR3 reads TGTGCCAGCAGTGCTTCCACAGGGGGCTATGGCTACACCTTC. Translation gives CASSASTGGYGYTF.

V is TRBV10-3 and J is TRBJ1-6; 7 bases line up with TRBD1. Germline V lookup: CDR1 ENHRY, CDR2 SYGVKD. The CDR3 has 13 amino acids. Trimming removed 10 bases from V and 3 bases from J; junction bases left unmatched: 3. The CDR3 loop is CATTGVYNSPLHF. For the CDR3, the DNA is TGTGCCACCACAGGGGTCTATAATTCACCCCTCCACTTT.

This chain links TRBV2 with TRBJ1-2; D might be TRBD1 (5 bases). With 7 bases removed from V and 10 bases from J, the gap between germline ends came to 16 bases. Germline assignment: CDR1 SNHLY and CDR2 FYNNEI. The CDR3 consists of 12 residues. The CDR3 DNA follows: TGTGCCAGCATTGGGCAGGGAGGACCCTACACCTTC. Its translation is CASIGQGGPYTF.

The V gene is TRBV4-1, the J gene TRBJ2-2; D may be TRBD1 (5 bases). The germline CDR1 and CDR2 sequences are MGHRA and YSYEKL. There are 14 residues in the CDR3. V lost 4 bases to trimming and J lost 6 bases, with 12 bases between them. The CDR3 sequence: CASSPPGSPGELFF. CDR3 nucleotides: TGCGCCAGCAGCCCCCCAGGGTCCCCCGGGGAGCTGTTTTTT.

The J gene is TRBJ2-5, the V gene TRBV5-1; D is perhaps TRBD2 (6 bases). Trimming shortened V by 3 bases and J by 1 base, and 7 bases separated the two germline ends. Germline CDR1 SGHRS, CDR2 YFSETQ. The CDR3 totals 13 residues. In DNA, the CDR3 is TGCGCCAGCAGCTCGGGGGTCCAAGAGACCCAGTACTTC. It encodes CASSSGVQETQYF.

V is TRBV7-6 and J is TRBJ1-3; D is possibly TRBD1 (6 bases). Trimming pared 1 base from V and 3 bases from J, leaving 19 bases between. CDR1 and CDR2 from the germline V gene are SGHVS and FNYEAQ. The CDR3 is 18 residues long. The CDR3, as DNA: TGTGCCAGCAGCTTAGTGGGAGGGGGGAGAGGACTTGGAAACACCATATATTTT. It specifies CASSLVGGGRGLGNTIYF.

J is TRBJ2-3 and V is TRBV10-2, with 12 bases identical to TRBD2. Unmatched junction bases numbered 6, after V lost 10 bases and J lost 1 base. The CDR3 loop spans 15 amino acids. Germline CDR1 is WSHSY and CDR2 is SAAADI. The CDR3 region has the DNA TGCGCCACCCGGGGACTAGCGGGCGGCACAGATACGCAGTATTTT. Translated: CATRGLAGGTDTQYF.

The chain joins TRBV27 to TRBJ2-7; a possible D gene is TRBD2 (5 bases). CDR1 is MNHEY, CDR2 SMNVEV, per germline (reference sequence). CDR3 length equals 13 residues. The V gene lost 2 bases and the J gene lost 1 base, with 6 bases spanning the gap. The CDR3 loop reads CASSLPGSYEQYF. The DNA of the CDR3 is TGTGCCAGCAGTTTACCGGGGTCCTACGAGCAGTACTTC.

This chain uses TRBV5-4 with TRBJ2-3; D might be TRBD1 (6 bases). CDR1 is SGHNT, CDR2 YYREEE, per germline (reference sequence). Trimming pared 5 bases from V and 4 bases from J, leaving 8 bases between. The CDR3 has 12 residues. The CDR3 DNA reads as TGTGCCAGCAGTAAGGGGGCAGATACGCAGTATTTT. This translates into CASSKGADTQYF.

The chain joins TRBV5-1 to TRBJ2-1; D ambiguous. Trimming removed 2 bases from V and 5 bases from J, with 11 bases in between. Looked up from germline, CDR1 is SGHRS and CDR2 is YFSETQ. This CDR3 region has 14 residues. In DNA, the CDR3 is TGCGCCAGCAGCTTTGTCACAGCTAACAATGAGCAGTTCTTC. As protein: CASSFVTANNEQFF. The whole variable domain, filled in from reference TRBV5-1 and TRBJ2-1, reads KAGVTQTPRYLIKTRGQQVTLSCSPISGHRSVSWYQQTPGQGLQFLFEYFSETQRNKGNFPGRFSGRQFSNSRSEMNVSTLELGDSALYLCASSFVTANNEQFFGPGTRLTVL.

This chain connects TRBV18 to TRBJ1-2, with D possibly TRBD1 on 5 matching bases. V lost 3 bases, J lost 2 bases, and 13 bases lay in between. CDR3 length: 15 residues. The V gene's germline CDR1 is KGHSH and CDR2 LQKENI. The CDR3 bases are TGTGCCAGCTCACCCTCTGACAGTTTCAACTATGGCTACACCTTC. Translating it yields CASSPSDSFNYGYTF.

The gene calls are TRBV7-6 and TRBJ1-3, with a possible D match to TRBD1 (6 bases). Germline CDR1 SGHVS, CDR2 FNYEAQ. The CDR3 length is 17 residues. With 1 base removed from V and 0 bases from J, the gap between germline ends came to 13 bases. CDR3 residues: CASSLGGRGGSGNTIYF. CDR3 nucleotide sequence: TGTGCCAGCAGCTTAGGGGGCAGGGGTGGCTCTGGAAACACCATATATTTT. Together with reference TRBV7-6 and TRBJ1-3, the CDR3 gives the full variable domain: GAGVSQSPRYKVTKRGQDVALRCDPISGHVSLYWYRQALGQGPEFLTYFNYEAQQDKSGLPNDRFSAERPEGSISTLTIQRTEQRDSAMYRCASSLGGRGGSGNTIYFGEGSWLTVV.

On this clone: An end of the junction does not agree with germline; a read error may underlie this. The rearrangement joins TRBV29-1 to TRBJ2-5; 14 nucleotides agree with TRBD2. Germline values: CDR1 SQVTM, CDR2 ANQGSEA. This CDR3 contains 17 residues. CDR3 region: CSVENSGTSGGQVTQYF. The DNA for the CDR3 is TGCAGCGTTGAGAATTCCGGGACTAGCGGGGGCCAAGTGACCCAGTACTTC.

The rearrangement joins TRBV5-6 to TRBJ2-7, with 8 bases lining up with TRBD2. V lost 4 bases and J lost 3; bases outside the gene matches: 6. The CDR3 is 14 amino acids. In germline, CDR1 is SGHDT, CDR2 YYEEEE. The CDR3 nucleotides read TGTGCCAGCAGCCGAAGCGGGGGCAACTACGAGCAGTACTTC. Its translation: CASSRSGGNYEQYF.

The chain carries TRBV28 and TRBJ2-7, with 7 positions matching TRBD1. The J segment lost 4 bases and the V segment lost 7 bases, leaving 16 bases of the junction unmatched. CDR3 length: 16 residues. Per germline, CDR1 MDHEN and CDR2 SYDVKM. The CDR3, as DNA: TGTGCCAGCAACACTGCCGGGACAGCGACCAATTACGAGCAGTACTTC. It yields the protein CASNTAGTATNYEQYF.

The V call is TRBV27, the J call TRBJ1-2, with D perhaps matching TRBD1 (5 bases). This CDR3 has 14 residues. Germline CDR1 and CDR2: MNHEY and SMNVEV (reference sequence). Trimming stripped 0 bases from V and 3 bases from J, with 8 bases between. The CDR3 DNA is TGTGCCAGCAGTTTATCGGAGGGGTACTATGGCTACACCTTC. Translation: CASSLSEGYYGYTF.

The CDR3 nucleotides read TGTGCCAGCAGTTCAGGACAGGGAGCTTACGAGCAGTACTTC. It yields the protein CASSSGQGAYEQYF. The V gene is TRBV27, the J gene TRBJ2-7; TRBD1 matches at 8 bases. Germline lookup yields CDR1 MNHEY and CDR2 SMNVEV (reference sequence). The CDR3 sequence is 14 residues long. The V gene end was trimmed by 4 bases and the J gene end by 4 bases; junction bases not matched to a gene: 6.

Here the CDR3 DNA reads TGTGCCAGCAGTGAAATTGCGGGGGTCTACGAGCAGTACTTC. Amino acid sequence: CASSEIAGVYEQYF. This chain connects TRBV6-1 to TRBJ2-7; 7 nucleotides agree with TRBD2. This CDR3 has 14 amino acids. CDR1 MNHNS and CDR2 SASEGT come from the germline V gene. The J segment lost 3 bases and the V segment lost 2 bases, leaving 4 bases of the junction unmatched.

The chain has TRBV6-5 and TRBJ2-7; D is perhaps TRBD2 (5 bases). This CDR3 spans 16 amino acids. CDR1 is MNHEY and CDR2 is SVGAGI in the germline V gene. V was cut by 0 bases and J by 0 bases, with 12 bases left in between. CDR3 bases: TGTGCCAGCAGTTACTCCGGAACGGGGTCCTCCTACGAGCAGTACTTC. Residues: CASSYSGTGSSYEQYF.

The CDR3 spells CASSMFTGSNSPLHF. The CDR3 DNA sequence: TGTGCCAGTAGTATGTTCACAGGGAGTAATTCACCCCTCCACTTT. The V gene is TRBV19, the J gene TRBJ1-6, with TRBD1 as a possible D gene (6 bases). The CDR3 extends over 15 amino acids. The ends were cut back, 3 bases at V and 6 bases at J, with 12 bases in the middle. Germline loops: CDR1 LNHDA, CDR2 SQIVND (reference sequence).

CDR3 in DNA: TGTGCCAGCAGTTTCTCCGGGACAGGACAAGAGACCCAGTACTTC. Translating gives CASSFSGTGQETQYF. The chain carries TRBV28 and TRBJ2-5, with 8 nucleotides matching TRBD1. This CDR3 is 15 amino acids long. With V trimmed by 3 bases and J by 2 bases, 5 bases remained unmatched. CDR1 and CDR2 from the germline V gene are MDHEN and SYDVKM.

The DNA for the CDR3 is TGTGCGACTAGCGGGGATCAGACACTTAGCACAGATACGCAGTATTTT. Amino acid sequence: CATSGDQTLSTDTQYF. The rearrangement uses TRBV19 and TRBJ2-3; 11 bases fit TRBD2. The CDR3 consists of 16 residues. The germline gives CDR1 LNHDA, CDR2 SQIVND (reference sequence).

The chain joins TRBV18 to TRBJ2-5, with 12 bases that match TRBD2. J gave up 3 bases and V 3 bases, and 8 bases lay outside the gene matches. Germline-derived CDR1 and CDR2 are KGHSH and LQKENI. This CDR3 region has 17 residues. The CDR3 sequence is CASSPGRLAGEEETQYF. CDR3 nucleotides: TGTGCCAGCTCACCGGGGAGACTAGCGGGGGAGGAAGAGACCCAGTACTTC.

The chain has TRBV4-1 and TRBJ2-1, with 8 positions matching TRBD2. After removal of 0 bases from V and 0 bases from J, the junction contained 1 base not matched to a gene. Looked up from germline, CDR1 is MGHRA and CDR2 is YSYEKL. The CDR3 consists of 16 residues. The CDR3 nucleotides are TGCGCCAGCAGCCAAGAAGCGGGGGCCTCCTACAATGAGCAGTTCTTC. Residues: CASSQEAGASYNEQFF.

The chain combines TRBV11-3 with TRBJ1-4; no clear D. The germline gives CDR1 SGHNT, CDR2 YENEEA. CDR3 size: 13 residues. Deletions cut 2 bases from V and 8 bases from J, with 9 bases between. Here the CDR3 DNA reads TGTGCCAGCAGCTTAAGGCGCGGGGAAAAACTGTTTTTT. This codes for CASSLRRGEKLFF.

This sequence joins TRBV4-1 and TRBJ2-3; tentative D call: TRBD2 (7 bases). The CDR3 is 18 residues long. V was shortened by 1 base and J by 3 bases, with 20 bases between the two germline ends. Germline CDR1 and CDR2: MGHRA and YSYEKL. In nucleotides, the CDR3 is TGCGCCAGCAGCCAAGCATTGTCAGGCGGGGGCAGGACAGATACGCAGTATTTT. Protein: CASSQALSGGGRTDTQYF.

The V gene is TRBV28, the J gene TRBJ2-7; D is possibly TRBD1 (6 bases). Germline CDR1 reads MDHEN; CDR2 reads SYDVKM. The ends were cut back, 2 bases at V and 8 bases at J, with 19 bases in the middle. The CDR3 totals 15 residues. CDR3 nucleotides: TGTGCCAGCAGTTTAGCCCAGGGGACAAGAGTGAAGCAGTACTTC. Translated, it gives CASSLAQGTRVKQYF.

The chain is built from TRBV5-4 and TRBJ1-5; no definite D call. The CDR3 spans 15 residues. Germline CDR1 is SGHNT and CDR2 is YYREEE (reference sequence). V lost 4 bases and J lost 1, with 12 bases in between. In DNA form, the CDR3 reads TGTGCCAGCAGCCTTGACCCAGGAAGCAATCAGCCCCAGCATTTT. It is translated as CASSLDPGSNQPQHF. The full variable domain, completed using reference TRBV5-4 and TRBJ1-5, is ETGVTQSPTHLIKTRGQQVTLRCSSQSGHNTVSWYQQALGQGPQFIFQYYREEENGRGNFPPRFSGLQFPNYSSELNVNALELDDSALYLCASSLDPGSNQPQHFGDGTRLSIL.

The V call is TRBV7-9, the J call TRBJ1-2, with TRBD1 matching over 7 bases. The J segment lost 0 bases and the V segment lost 5 bases, leaving 12 bases of the junction unmatched. CDR3 length: 17 residues. In germline, CDR1 is SEHNR, CDR2 FQNEAQ (reference sequence). The CDR3, as DNA: TGTGCCAGCAGCCCTTATGTGTCAGGGGGACCTAACTATGGCTACACCTTC. Amino acid sequence: CASSPYVSGGPNYGYTF.